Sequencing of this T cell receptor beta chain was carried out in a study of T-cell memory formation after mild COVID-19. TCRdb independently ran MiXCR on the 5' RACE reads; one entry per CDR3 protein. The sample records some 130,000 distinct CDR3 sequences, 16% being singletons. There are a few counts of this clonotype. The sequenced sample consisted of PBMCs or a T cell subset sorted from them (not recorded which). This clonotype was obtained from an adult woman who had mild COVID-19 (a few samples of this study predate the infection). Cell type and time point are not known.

CDR3 DNA: TGTGCCAGCAGCTTAGGTCGGACGGGTTACAATGAGCAGTTCTTC. Amino acids: CASSLGRTGYNEQFF. The chain is built from TRBV11-3 and TRBJ2-1; no reliable D call. The CDR3 spans 15 residues. The germline V gene encodes CDR1 SGHNT and CDR2 YENEEA. Trimming cost V 1 base and J 4 bases, with 11 bases left between them.